Included here is one T cell receptor beta chain sequence, with context. Assay used: immunoSEQ multiplex PCR; TCRdb lists only in-frame clones, some missing. Of 80,000 to 95,000 clones listed, 94% are singletons. This sample was taken from a study of technical replicates of blood from a handful of donors. This CDR3 is built from 15 residues. The germline CDR1 and CDR2 sequences are SEHNR and FQNEAQ (reference sequence). With 4 bases removed from V and 1 base from J, the gap between germline ends came to 14 bases. The genes are TRBV7-9 and TRBJ2-7; D gene uncertain. Input material: T cells isolated from PBMCs. This sequence originates from a human donor in good health. In nucleotides, the CDR3 is TGTGCCAGCAGCTCCAATCCTTCAGGATCCTACGAGCAGTACTTC. Its translation is CASSSNPSGSYEQYF.